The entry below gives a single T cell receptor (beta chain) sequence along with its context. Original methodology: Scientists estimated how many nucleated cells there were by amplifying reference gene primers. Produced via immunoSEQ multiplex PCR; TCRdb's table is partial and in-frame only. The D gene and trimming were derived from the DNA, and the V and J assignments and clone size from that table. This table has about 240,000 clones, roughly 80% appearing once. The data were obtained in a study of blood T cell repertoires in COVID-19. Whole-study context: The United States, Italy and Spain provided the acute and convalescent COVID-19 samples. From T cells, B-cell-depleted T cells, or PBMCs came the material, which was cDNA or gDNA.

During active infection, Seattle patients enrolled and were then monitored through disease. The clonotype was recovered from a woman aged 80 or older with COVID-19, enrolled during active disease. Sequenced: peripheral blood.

CDR3 sequence (DNA): TGTGCCACCAGTGCTCCGACAGGTTCTGGCTACACCTTC. Translation gives CATSAPTGSGYTF. The rearrangement links TRBV24-1 to TRBJ1-2; D might be TRBD1 (6 bases). The length of the CDR3 is 13 residues. The V and J ends lost 5 bases and 7 bases respectively, with 13 bases between them. Germline CDR1 reads KGHDR; CDR2 reads SFDVKD.